Listed below are T cell receptor beta chains from one sample, sequenced in a study of patients and donors after allogeneic stem cell transplantation. TCRdb fed the RT-PCR reads into MiXCR, producing one record per CDR3 protein. The sample carries hundreds of thousands of distinct CDR3 sequences, roughly 17% recorded once. The sample comprised blood, either unsorted or a sorted T cell fraction (not recorded which). These receptors were taken from a human donor who was either an allogeneic HSCT recipient or a stem cell or donor lymphocyte infusion donor (not recorded which). It is not recorded whose cells these are; they may come from a transplant donor. CDR3s include the opening cysteine and the closing phenylalanine or tryptophan. The D gene is left open where the match is weak. Size is stated for part of the rows, as once, few or many counts, or as a class when the clone is expanded.

v_call	j_call	d_call	clone_size	cdr3_aa	cdr3_nt
TRBV12-3/TRBV12-4	TRBJ2-1	TRBD2	many	CASRTDSGRVLTYNEQFF	TGTGCCAGCAGGACGGATAGCGGGAGGGTCCTGACGTACAATGAGCAGTTCTTC
TRBV3-1	TRBJ2-3	TRBD2	few	CASSQETVLAGADTQYF	TGTGCCAGCAGCCAAGAAACTGTGCTAGCGGGAGCCGATACGCAGTATTTT
TRBV24-1	TRBJ2-1	TRBD2	few	CATSEAGTSSFREQFF	TGTGCCACCAGTGAAGCCGGGACTAGCAGTTTCCGTGAGCAGTTCTTC
TRBV7-9	TRBJ1-1	-	many	CASSPWTENTEAFF	TGTGCCAGCAGCCCCTGGACAGAGAACACTGAAGCTTTCTTT
TRBV6-5	TRBJ2-1	-	-	CASSQGSEQFF	TGTGCCAGCAGTCAGGGCAGTGAGCAGTTCTTC
TRBV4-1	TRBJ2-1	TRBD2	few	CASSQGSSGKGYEQFF	TGCGCCAGCAGCCAAGGCTCTAGCGGGAAGGGCTATGAGCAGTTCTTC
TRBV20-1	TRBJ2-1	TRBD2	-	CSASRLRGGRDNEQFF	TGCAGTGCTAGCCGCCTCCGGGGGGGCCGAGACAATGAGCAGTTCTTC
TRBV3-1	TRBJ2-2	-	many	CASSQGDTELFF	TGTGCCAGCAGCCAAGGCGATACCGAGCTGTTTTTT
TRBV11-2	TRBJ2-3	TRBD2	many	CASSLGLAGRTDTQYF	TGTGCCAGCAGCTTGGGACTAGCGGGGCGCACAGATACGCAGTATTTT
TRBV2	TRBJ2-7	TRBD2	-	CATQQYRSSGTYEQYF	TGTGCCACCCAACAGTACCGGTCTAGCGGGACCTACGAGCAGTACTTC
TRBV5-1	TRBJ1-4	-	few	CASSLYSGDEKLFF	TGCGCCAGCAGCTTGTACTCAGGGGATGAAAAACTGTTTTTT
TRBV7-2	TRBJ1-5	-	-	CASSLAVGTQPQHF	TGTGCCAGCAGCTTAGCGGTAGGCACACAGCCCCAGCATTTT
TRBV4-3	TRBJ2-6	TRBD1	-	CASSQDSAQGRTGANVLTF	TGCGCCAGCAGCCAAGATTCGGCACAGGGGCGTACCGGGGCCAACGTCCTGACTTTC
TRBV5-6	TRBJ2-3	-	-	CASSRPKISTDTQYF	TGTGCCAGCAGCCGACCAAAAATTAGCACAGATACGCAGTATTTT
TRBV20-1	TRBJ1-3	-	few	CSANRRGSGNTIYF	TGCAGTGCTAATAGACGGGGAAGTGGAAACACCATATATTTT
TRBV20-1	TRBJ2-1	-	-	CSARWGALAPGREQFF	TGCAGTGCTAGGTGGGGGGCTCTAGCCCCAGGGCGTGAGCAGTTCTTC
TRBV6-2/TRBV6-3	TRBJ2-5	-	few	CASSYEYRRQETQYF	TGTGCCAGCAGTTACGAGTACAGGCGGCAAGAGACCCAGTACTTC
TRBV5-1	TRBJ2-1	TRBD2	many	CASSPGLASSYNEQFF	TGCGCCAGCAGCCCTGGACTAGCGAGCTCCTACAATGAGCAGTTCTTC
TRBV12-3/TRBV12-4	TRBJ2-7	TRBD2	few	CASSLRGLASEQYF	TGTGCCAGCAGTTTAAGGGGACTAGCCTCCGAGCAGTACTTC
TRBV20-1	TRBJ1-6	-	-	CSASGGGGGSPLHF	TGCAGTGCTAGCGGGGGTGGAGGGGGTTCACCCCTCCACTTT
TRBV14	TRBJ2-3	-	-	CASSQGPYTDTQYF	TGTGCCAGCAGCCAGGGACCCTACACAGATACGCAGTATTTT
TRBV11-2	TRBJ2-2	-	-	CASSLDWVATNTGELFF	TGTGCCAGCAGCTTAGATTGGGTAGCGACGAACACCGGGGAGCTGTTTTTT
TRBV9	TRBJ1-1	-	few	CASSTSGFEDTEAFF	TGTGCCAGCAGCACCTCAGGTTTTGAGGACACTGAAGCTTTCTTT
TRBV27	TRBJ1-5	-	few	CASSLNPGSSPQHF	TGTGCCAGCAGTTTGAATCCCGGTTCGAGTCCCCAGCATTTT
TRBV5-1	TRBJ2-2	-	many	CATFTDVPGELFF	TGCGCCACCTTCACGGACGTCCCCGGGGAGCTGTTTTTT
TRBV2	TRBJ2-2	-	-	CASRRAPGELFF	TGTGCCAGCAGGAGGGCTCCCGGGGAGCTGTTTTTT
TRBV7-8	TRBJ1-1	-	-	CASSLYHQQQNTEAFF	TGTGCCAGCAGCTTATACCACCAACAGCAGAACACTGAAGCTTTCTTT
TRBV3-1	TRBJ2-3	TRBD2	-	CASSQDFSTSGRIVDTQYF	TGTGCCAGCAGCCAAGATTTCTCGACTAGCGGGAGGATAGTGGATACGCAGTATTTT
TRBV6-6	TRBJ1-2	-	many	CASNYREGDGYTF	TGTGCCAGCAACTACAGGGAGGGGGATGGCTACACCTTC
TRBV7-9	TRBJ2-3	-	few	CASSYSEGTQYF	TGTGCCAGCAGCTACTCCGAAGGTACGCAGTATTTT
TRBV10-3	TRBJ2-7	-	few	CAISVSAYEQYF	TGTGCCATCAGTGTGTCCGCCTACGAGCAGTACTTC
TRBV12-3/TRBV12-4	TRBJ1-3	-	few	CASSPTGLVYF	TGTGCCAGCAGCCCAACAGGGCTGGTATATTTT
TRBV12-3/TRBV12-4	TRBJ2-5	-	few	CASSFSGFQETQYF	TGTGCCAGCAGTTTTTCGGGGTTCCAAGAGACCCAGTACTTC
TRBV30	TRBJ2-7	-	-	CAWSVGDNKQYF	TGTGCCTGGAGTGTAGGGGATAATAAGCAGTACTTC
TRBV5-4	TRBJ2-5	-	few	CASSLNRREVGGQYF	TGTGCCAGCAGCTTAAACAGAAGGGAAGTTGGAGGCCAGTACTTC
TRBV18	TRBJ2-1	-	-	CASSSKQGDYNEQFF	TGTGCCAGCTCATCAAAACAGGGAGACTACAATGAGCAGTTCTTC
TRBV15	TRBJ2-3	-	few	CATSRVLFPSTDTQYF	TGTGCCACCAGCAGAGTTCTATTCCCTAGCACAGATACGCAGTATTTT
TRBV7-8	TRBJ1-1	TRBD1	-	CASSTITGFRDRREAFF	TGTGCCAGCAGCACCATTACGGGATTCCGGGACAGGCGTGAAGCTTTCTTT
TRBV7-2	TRBJ1-1	-	few	CASSGTGYEAFF	TGTGCCAGCAGCGGGACGGGTTATGAAGCTTTCTTT
TRBV7-2	TRBJ2-7	TRBD2	-	CASSLVGGLAGDEQYF	TGTGCCAGCAGCTTAGTCGGGGGACTAGCGGGAGACGAGCAGTACTTC
TRBV15	TRBJ2-7	-	-	CATSIDGLYEQYF	TGTGCCACCAGCATCGACGGGCTCTACGAGCAGTACTTC
TRBV20-1	TRBJ1-5	TRBD1	-	CSARGTGGQPQHF	TGCAGTGCTAGAGGGACAGGGGGTCAGCCCCAGCATTTT
TRBV5-6	TRBJ2-3	TRBD2	-	CASSLAWRGGTDTQYF	TGTGCCAGCAGCTTGGCCTGGCGGGGGGGCACAGATACGCAGTATTTT
TRBV5-1	TRBJ2-1	-	-	CASSLAGLGTGEQFF	TGCGCCAGCAGCTTGGCGGGACTGGGGACCGGTGAGCAGTTCTTC
TRBV4-2	TRBJ2-7	TRBD1	-	CASSPGPDRFYEQYF	TGTGCCAGCAGCCCGGGGCCGGACAGGTTCTACGAGCAGTACTTC
TRBV6-2/TRBV6-3	TRBJ2-1	-	-	CASRQGTFIDPHYNEQFF	TGTGCCAGCAGGCAGGGGACATTCATAGACCCCCACTACAATGAGCAGTTCTTC
TRBV25-1	TRBJ2-5	-	many	CASSGGAEETQYF	TGTGCCAGCAGTGGGGGGGCCGAGGAGACCCAGTACTTC
TRBV5-1	TRBJ2-3	TRBD2	-	CASSAGLAAPSTDTQYF	TGCGCCAGCAGCGCCGGACTAGCGGCCCCTAGCACAGATACGCAGTATTTT
TRBV15	TRBJ2-7	-	many	CATSADKSSYEQYF	TGTGCCACCAGCGCCGACAAGAGCTCCTACGAGCAGTACTTC
TRBV20-1	TRBJ2-1	TRBD2	-	CSATSGRSGNEQFF	TGCAGTGCTACTAGCGGGAGGTCGGGCAATGAGCAGTTCTTC
TRBV5-1	TRBJ1-1	-	-	CASTSWAGDTEAFF	TGCGCCAGCACCTCTTGGGCCGGGGACACTGAAGCTTTCTTT
TRBV7-8	TRBJ2-3	-	few	CASSLQRGGTDTQYF	TGTGCCAGCAGCTTACAGCGAGGCGGCACAGATACGCAGTATTTT
TRBV6-5	TRBJ2-1	-	-	CASSYESANEQFF	TGTGCCAGCAGTTACGAGTCCGCCAATGAGCAGTTCTTC
TRBV11-2	TRBJ2-2	-	-	CASSLLAYTGELFF	TGTGCCAGCAGCTTACTCGCGTACACCGGGGAGCTGTTTTTT
TRBV20-1	TRBJ2-3	-	-	CSARVDKQGAQYF	TGCAGTGCTAGAGTGGATAAACAAGGGGCGCAGTATTTT
TRBV5-1	TRBJ1-1	-	few	CASSWGDYTEAFF	TGCGCCAGCAGCTGGGGGGATTACACTGAAGCTTTCTTT
TRBV5-1	TRBJ1-1	-	-	CASDQFGLGTEAFF	TGCGCCAGCGACCAGTTTGGATTGGGTACTGAAGCTTTCTTT
TRBV5-6	TRBJ1-1	TRBD1	-	CASSIETGAGTEAFF	TGTGCCAGCAGCATCGAAACAGGGGCGGGAACTGAAGCTTTCTTT